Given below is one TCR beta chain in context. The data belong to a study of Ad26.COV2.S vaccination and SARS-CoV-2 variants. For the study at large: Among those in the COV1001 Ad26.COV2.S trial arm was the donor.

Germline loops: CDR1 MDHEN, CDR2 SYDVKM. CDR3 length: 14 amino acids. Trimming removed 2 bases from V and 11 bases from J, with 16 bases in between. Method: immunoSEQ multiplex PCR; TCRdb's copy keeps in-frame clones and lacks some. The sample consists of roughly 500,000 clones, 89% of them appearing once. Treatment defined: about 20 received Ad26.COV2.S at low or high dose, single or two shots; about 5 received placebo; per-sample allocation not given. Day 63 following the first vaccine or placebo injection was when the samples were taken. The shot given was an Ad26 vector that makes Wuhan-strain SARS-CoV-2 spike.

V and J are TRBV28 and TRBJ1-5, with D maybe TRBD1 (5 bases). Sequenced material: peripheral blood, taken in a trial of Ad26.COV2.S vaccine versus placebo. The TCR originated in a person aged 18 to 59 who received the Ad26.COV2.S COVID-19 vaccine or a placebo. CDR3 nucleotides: TGTGCCAGCAGTTTAGGGGGAGGCCCAAGGGCCCAGCATTTT. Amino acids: CASSLGGGPRAQHF.